These T cell receptor beta chains were read from a single sample in a study of cytomegalovirus exposure and HLA in healthy donors. Assay used: immunoSEQ multiplex PCR; TCRdb lists only in-frame clones, some missing. The sample holds around 120,000 clones, 65% to 90% seen once. Sequenced sample: PBMCs. These receptors all come from a man aged 45-65 years in good health and CMV-seronegative. The CDR3 runs from the conserved cysteine through the conserved F or W. A D gene is named only where the DNA matches it firmly. Clone size appears in some rows only: once, few, many, or a class for an expanded clone.

J,D,length,size,V,DNA,CDR3
TRBJ1-2,.,15,.,TRBV6-5,TGTGCCAGCAGTTACTCGACTCTGGACAGCTATGGCTACACCTTC,CASSYSTLDSYGYTF
TRBJ1-1,.,12,once,TRBV7-9,TGTGCCAGCAGCTCCACCGGGACTGAAGCTTTCTTT,CASSSTGTEAFF
TRBJ2-7,.,14,.,TRBV10-3,TGTGCCATCAGTGCCTCGGGGACTCCGGCCGAGCAGTACTTC,CAISASGTPAEQYF
TRBJ2-1,TRBD1,13,.,TRBV5-1,TGCGCCAGCAGCTCGCAGGGGGCAGGGGAGCAGTTCTTC,CASSSQGAGEQFF
TRBJ2-5,.,14,.,TRBV9,TGTGCCAGCTCTGACCTGAGGAATGGAGAGACCCAGTACTTC,CASSDLRNGETQYF
TRBJ1-1,.,15,.,TRBV9,TGTGCCAGCAGCGTTGGTATACACGGGGAATCCGAAGCTTTCTTT,CASSVGIHGESEAFF
TRBJ1-2,TRBD1,15,.,TRBV7-2,TGTGCCAGCAGCCCCGGTGGGACAGGGGTTTTGAGCTACACCTTC,CASSPGGTGVLSYTF
TRBJ1-1,TRBD1,16,.,TRBV27,TGTGCCAGCAGGGGCGGGACAGGGGGTGGGGGCACTGAAGCTTTCTTT,CASRGGTGGGGTEAFF
TRBJ2-7,.,14,.,TRBV7-9,TGTGCCAGCAGCTTAGGAAACAGGGCCGGCGAGCAGTACTTC,CASSLGNRAGEQYF
TRBJ2-7,.,17,.,TRBV4-3,TGCGCCAGCAGCCAAGAGTCGTGGGGGCGGTCGTCCTACGAGCAGTACTTC,CASSQESWGRSSYEQYF
TRBJ2-7,TRBD2,15,.,TRBV5-1,TGCGCCAGCAGCGCGGACTCCGGGGGGGCCTACGAGCAGTACTTC,CASSADSGGAYEQYF
TRBJ2-3,TRBD2,14,.,TRBV7-2,TGTGCCAGCAGCCCGAGCGGGGGAATAGATACGCAGTATTTT,CASSPSGGIDTQYF
TRBJ1-2,.,16,once,TRBV6-5,TGTGCCAGCAGTTACTCCGGTGAGCTCCTCAACTATGGCTACACCTTC,CASSYSGELLNYGYTF
TRBJ2-7,.,15,.,TRBV19,TGTGCCAGTAGTAAGATGGGGGCATCCACCTACGAGCAGTACTTC,CASSKMGASTYEQYF
TRBJ1-1,TRBD1,13,once,TRBV15,TGTGCCACCAGGGGACAGTGGAACACTGAAGCTTTCTTT,CATRGQWNTEAFF
TRBJ1-5,.,16,.,TRBV5-6,TGTGCCAGCAGCTTTGCTTCCTCCAAGCCGAATCAGCCCCAGCATTTT,CASSFASSKPNQPQHF
TRBJ2-3,TRBD2,17,.,TRBV7-8,TGTGCCAGCAGCTCCATAGCGGGGGGTTTGCGGCAGGATACGCAGTATTTT,CASSSIAGGLRQDTQYF
TRBJ2-7,.,14,.,TRBV7-6,TGTGCCAGCAGCCCGACTCCCGCAGCCTACGAGCAGTACTTC,CASSPTPAAYEQYF
TRBJ2-7,.,13,.,TRBV15,TGTGCCACCAGCAGAGATCGAGGGTACGAGCAGTACTTC,CATSRDRGYEQYF
TRBJ1-2,TRBD1,15,.,TRBV4-3,TGCGCCAGCAGCCAATGGGACAGGTCCCCGGGTGGCTACACCTTC,CASSQWDRSPGGYTF
TRBJ2-2,.,16,.,TRBV5-1,TGCGCCAGCAGCTGGGGTCCCAGGGGTTACACCGGGGAGCTGTTTTTT,CASSWGPRGYTGELFF
TRBJ2-3,.,14,.,TRBV18,TGTGCCAGCTCCCCCAGTGAGGGCGGAGGTACGCAGTATTTT,CASSPSEGGGTQYF
TRBJ1-1,.,14,.,TRBV9,TGTGCCAGCAGCGTAGTCGGGGAGAACACTGAAGCTTTCTTT,CASSVVGENTEAFF
TRBJ1-2,.,14,.,TRBV30,TGTGCCTGGGCAATATGGGGGGGTGGCTATGGCTACACCTTC,CAWAIWGGGYGYTF
TRBJ1-3,.,16,few,TRBV4-2,TGTGCCAGCAGCCAAGAATCCAGCGACTCTGGAAACACCATATATTTT,CASSQESSDSGNTIYF
TRBJ2-3,.,16,.,TRBV19,TGTGCCAGTAGTATAGATGGAGGAAGTATGACAGATACGCAGTATTTT,CASSIDGGSMTDTQYF
TRBJ2-4,.,16,once,TRBV5-1,TGCGCCAGCAGCTTGGCCTTCAGTTTAGCCAAAAACATTCAGTACTTC,CASSLAFSLAKNIQYF
TRBJ2-7,TRBD1,16,.,TRBV7-9,TGTGCCAGCAGCTTAGATAGGGACAGGGGCGAATACGAGCAGTACTTC,CASSLDRDRGEYEQYF
TRBJ2-5,.,14,once,TRBV5-6,TGTGCCAGCGGACCTACGATGGGAGGCGAGACCCAGTACTTC,CASGPTMGGETQYF
TRBJ1-6,TRBD1,15,.,TRBV23-1,TGCGCCAGCAGTCAATCGGACAGGGCACAATCACCCCTCCACTTT,CASSQSDRAQSPLHF
TRBJ2-1,.,14,.,TRBV27,TGTGCCAGCAGCCCGAGGGTTTCCGGGGATGAGCAGTTCTTC,CASSPRVSGDEQFF
TRBJ2-7,TRBD1,14,once,TRBV29-1,TGCAGCGTTGGATCGGGACAGGGGTCCTACGAGCAGTACTTC,CSVGSGQGSYEQYF
TRBJ2-7,.,14,once,TRBV4-3,TGCGCCAGCAGCCAAGACTACAGCTCCTACGAGCAGTACTTC,CASSQDYSSYEQYF
TRBJ1-2,.,15,.,TRBV6-6,TGTGCCAGCAGTTACTCGGGCTCAGCCTTTAATGGCTACACCTTC,CASSYSGSAFNGYTF
TRBJ2-2,.,15,.,TRBV29-1,TGCAGCGTTGAAGAGACGCGACTTGAGGGCGGGGAGCTGTTTTTT,CSVEETRLEGGELFF
TRBJ1-1,TRBD1,15,.,TRBV7-8,TGTGCCAGCAGCTTAGACAGGGGGCTCAACACTGAAGCTTTCTTT,CASSLDRGLNTEAFF
TRBJ2-7,.,15,few,TRBV19,TGTGCCAGTAGTATAGCACAGGGAAGCTCCTACGAGCAGTACTTC,CASSIAQGSSYEQYF
TRBJ1-6,.,14,.,TRBV5-1,TGCGCCAGCAGCTTGGGGACTAGGGATTCACCCCTCCACTTT,CASSLGTRDSPLHF
TRBJ1-2,.,17,.,TRBV7-2,TGTGCCAGCAGGGCTCCGAGTAGAGGGGAGGGGAACTATGGCTACACCTTC,CASRAPSRGEGNYGYTF
TRBJ1-1,.,15,.,TRBV11-2,TGTGCCAGCGAGTGGAGACGGGTCCGTGGTGGTGAAGCTTTCTTT,CASEWRRVRGGEAFF
TRBJ1-2,.,15,.,TRBV6-6,TGTGCCAGCAGTTCTGTAGCTCCTCACCTCTATGGCTACACCTTC,CASSSVAPHLYGYTF
TRBJ1-2,TRBD1,14,.,TRBV2,TGTGCCAGCTCCTCGGAGGGGGCGAGCAATGGCTACACCTTC,CASSSEGASNGYTF
TRBJ2-2,TRBD2,17,.,TRBV4-3,TGCGCCAGCAGCCAAGCCCTAGCGGGGGTGAACACCGGGGAGCTGTTTTTT,CASSQALAGVNTGELFF
TRBJ2-7,TRBD2,17,once,TRBV9,TGTGCCAGCAGCGTAGGTCCGGGGGGTAGCGTCTCCTACGAGCAGTACTTC,CASSVGPGGSVSYEQYF
TRBJ2-7,.,14,.,TRBV5-1,TGCGCCAGCAGCTTGATGGAGAGCTCCTACGAGCAGTACTTC,CASSLMESSYEQYF
TRBJ2-7,TRBD1,16,.,TRBV5-1,TGCGCCAGCAGCTTGGCCCTTACGGGACAGCGAGCCGAGCAGTACTTC,CASSLALTGQRAEQYF
TRBJ2-2,.,13,few,TRBV5-1,TGCGCCAGCAGCTTGGAATCCAGCGGGGAGCTGTTTTTT,CASSLESSGELFF
TRBJ1-5,.,12,.,TRBV6-5,TGTGCCAGCAGTTCGTTCAATCAGCCCCAGCATTTT,CASSSFNQPQHF
TRBJ2-7,TRBD1,18,.,TRBV5-6,TGTGCCAGCAGCTTGACCATTGGCTCGACAGGGGGCACCTACGAGCAGTACTTC,CASSLTIGSTGGTYEQYF
TRBJ1-2,.,14,.,TRBV19,TGTGCCAGTAGTCGAATCACTAGGGACTATGGCTACACCTTC,CASSRITRDYGYTF
TRBJ1-2,TRBD1,13,.,TRBV6-5,TGTGCCAGCAGATCCACAGGGGGCAGTGGCTACACCTTC,CASRSTGGSGYTF
TRBJ1-2,.,17,.,TRBV6-1,TGTGCCAGCAGTGAAAGCTCCTTGAACAGGGTGCTATATGGCTACACCTTC,CASSESSLNRVLYGYTF
TRBJ1-1,.,12,.,TRBV11-2,TGTGCCAGCAGCTATACGGACACTGAAGCTTTCTTT,CASSYTDTEAFF